This TCR beta chain stems from a study of blood T cell repertoires in COVID-19. About the research overall: Sources were T cells, B-cell-depleted T cells, or PBMCs; the material itself was cDNA or gDNA.

This CDR3 is built from 16 residues. J gave up 0 bases and V 4 bases, and 8 bases lay outside the gene matches. In germline, CDR1 is SGHRS, CDR2 YFSETQ. This table comes from immunoSEQ multiplex PCR, and its TCRdb copy is limited to in-frame clones, with some not included. The sample shows about 98,000 clones, 81% of them seen only once. The chain links TRBV5-1 to TRBJ1-1, with TRBD1 matching 8 bases. Sequenced: peripheral blood. The receptor's source is a man aged 60 to 75 with acute or convalescent COVID-19. The DNA for the CDR3 is TGCGCCAGCAGCCAGGGACAGGCCCTACTGAACACTGAAGCTTTCTTT. Translating gives CASSQGQALLNTEAFF.